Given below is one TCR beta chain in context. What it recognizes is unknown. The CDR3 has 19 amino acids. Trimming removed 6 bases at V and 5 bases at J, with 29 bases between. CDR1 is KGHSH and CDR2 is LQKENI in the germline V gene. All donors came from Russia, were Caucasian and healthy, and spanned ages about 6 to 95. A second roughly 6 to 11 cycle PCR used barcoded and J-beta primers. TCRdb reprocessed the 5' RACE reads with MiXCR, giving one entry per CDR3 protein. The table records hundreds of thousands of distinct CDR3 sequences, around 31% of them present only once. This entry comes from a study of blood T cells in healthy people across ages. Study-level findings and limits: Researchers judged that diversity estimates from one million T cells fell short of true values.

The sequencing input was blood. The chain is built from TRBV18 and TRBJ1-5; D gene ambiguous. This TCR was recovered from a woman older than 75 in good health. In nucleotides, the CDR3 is TGTGCCAGCTCGCTCGACGGCCCGGGCTTCTCTTTCGCGGATCAGCCCCAGCATTTT. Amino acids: CASSLDGPGFSFADQPQHF.